This T cell receptor (beta chain) was profiled in a study of OX40 agonist ivuxolimab in advanced cancers. Study as a whole: Patients received intravenous ivuxolimab every 2 weeks at 0.01 to 10 mg/kg.

Measured with immunoSEQ multiplex PCR; TCRdb has only the in-frame clones, and not every one. The table has around 43,000 clones, about 88% seen once; the top ten hold about 12%. The clonotype comes from an adult with an advanced solid tumor such as melanoma, head and neck, liver or kidney cancer. The sample consisted of CD4+ or CD8+ T cells sorted from blood, taken in a trial of the OX40 agonist ivuxolimab.

This CDR3 reads CASSLAGVGMFYGYTF. The CDR3 bases are TGTGCCAGCAGCTTGGCCGGGGTGGGCATGTTCTATGGCTACACCTTC. V is TRBV5-5 and J is TRBJ1-2; no firm D call. The V end lost 0 bases, the J end lost 4 bases, and 16 bases lay between the germline ends. In germline, CDR1 is SGHKS, CDR2 YYEKEE (reference sequence). This CDR3 is 16 amino acids long. The whole variable domain, remainder taken from reference TRBV5-5 and TRBJ1-2, is DAGVTQSPTHLIKTRGQQVTLRCSPISGHKSVSWYQQVLGQGPQFIFQYYEKEERGRGNFPDRFSARQFPNYSSELNVNALLLGDSALYLCASSLAGVGMFYGYTFGSGTRLTVV.